The TCR beta chain under discussion was sequenced for a study of identical twins (dated by TCRdb to the mid-2010s). Background on the whole study: The study deep-sequenced TCR alpha and beta repertoires from monozygotic twins, unrelated adults of various ages and cord blood to test whether fetal clonotypes persist. Replicate twin experiments were performed at different times using different library preparation protocols to rule out contamination.

Concerning this clonotype: What antigen it recognizes has not been identified. Qualities for individual bases were not recorded, and no much larger clone is one base off.

V is pared back by 2 bases and J by 6 bases, with 16 bases lying between the germline termini. The CDR3, cysteine through phenylalanine, is 16 amino acids long. The read is trimmed to its CDR3 DNA, 48 bases read in frame from base 1. The germline V gene (reference sequence) specifies LNHNV as CDR1 and YYDKDF as CDR2. Overall study outcomes, separate from this receptor: In monozygotic twins, out-of-frame TCR alpha sharing was systematically underestimated by recombination models, although the models agreed with sharing between unrelated individuals. Excess twin sharing in beta out-of-frame sequences was weaker because fewer shared sequences lowered the signal-to-noise ratio. Invariant T cells such as MAIT and iNKT could partly confound zero-insertion analyses, though diverse VJ usage argued against this for most clonotypes. Conclusions relied on cross-sectional statistical analysis, since the same donors could not be followed over many years. Compared with coincidental sharing between unrelated individuals, out-of-frame TCR alpha sequences shared between twins showed an excess of sequences with low generation probability. Abundant cord blood beta clonotypes had fewer insertions, young adult naive repertoires showed a similar but weaker trend, and memory repertoires showed no such trend.

All donors were healthy Caucasians. Three pairs of female monozygotic twins, all aged 18 to 29 years, were included in the twin cohort. Peripheral blood mononuclear cells were the source from which RNA for the TCR libraries was isolated. To prepare the library, 5' RACE was applied. Sequenced on an Illumina HiSeq 2000. Template switching added a universal primer binding site, and the final cDNA carried a unique molecular identifier that allowed TCR cDNA molecules to be counted accurately. First-strand cDNA for TCR alpha and beta chains was synthesized from specific primers in the conserved constant-segment region. Each cDNA library was double barcoded, with a SMART-Mk sample barcode plus Illumina barcodes, to control for contamination. TruSeq adapter sequences along with Illumina sample barcodes were introduced in two successive PCR steps. The Illumina HiSeq platform was used with custom primers to sequence TCR alpha and beta cDNA libraries. The paper's processing steps were these. Raw reads were processed with MiGEC to extract unique molecular identifiers, and MiXCR was used to determine CDR3 positions. For each individual, recombination models were inferred using an EM algorithm with the repgenHMM and IGoR tools. Shared clonotype analysis was performed with the tcR package in R, normalizing sharing by the product of cloneset sizes. Out-of-frame nonproductive sequences were analyzed to study raw recombination free of thymic and clonal selection effects. Starting from the raw public reads, TCRdb applied fastp trimming at Q25, assembled clones with MiXCR and retained in-frame beta chains. All rows with the same CDR3 protein become a single entry with the most common DNA and genes. TCRdb, not the original authors, processed these V and J calls. Recorded for this sample are a few hundred thousand distinct CDR3 sequences; 7.5% to 10% of them occurred a single time. The ten largest clones add up to roughly 3.2% of the sample.

This sample also belongs to another study, concerning yellow fever vaccine responses in identical twins. Drawing on the second study: The authors reported that the T cell response to vaccination in identical twins appeared partly convergent and partly personalized. Focusing on identical twins, the study followed the T cell clones that responded to the vaccine, and did so with precision.

The chain links TRBV15 with TRBJ2-2; no D segment can be confidently identified. This receptor was obtained from a young woman in good health. Source material: PBMCs. The CDR3 in this case is CATSRPTQDLAGELFF. The nucleotides read TGTGCCACCAGCAGACCTACTCAGGACCTGGCCGGGGAGCTGTTTTTT. The full variable domain, completed from the reference TRBV15 and TRBJ2-2 proteins outside the CDR3, reads DAMVIQNPRYQVTQFGKPVTLSCSQTLNHNVMYWYQQKSSQAPKLLFHYYDKDFNNEADTPDNFQSRRPNTSFCFLDIRSPGLGDTAMYLCATSRPTQDLAGELFFGEGSRLTVL.